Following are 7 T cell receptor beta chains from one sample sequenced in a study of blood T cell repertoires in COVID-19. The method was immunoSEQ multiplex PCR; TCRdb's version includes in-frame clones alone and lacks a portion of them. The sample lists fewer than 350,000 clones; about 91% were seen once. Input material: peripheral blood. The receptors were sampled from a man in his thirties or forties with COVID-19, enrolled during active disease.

The CDR3 DNA reads TGTGCAAGTCGCCTCAAAGACAGGGGGTCACCCCTCCACTTT. Protein sequence: CASRLKDRGSPLHF. V gene TRBV12-2 combines with J gene TRBJ1-6; the table's D call, TRBD1, was not checked against the DNA. TRBV12-2 is deemed a pseudogene. The CDR3 runs to 14 residues.

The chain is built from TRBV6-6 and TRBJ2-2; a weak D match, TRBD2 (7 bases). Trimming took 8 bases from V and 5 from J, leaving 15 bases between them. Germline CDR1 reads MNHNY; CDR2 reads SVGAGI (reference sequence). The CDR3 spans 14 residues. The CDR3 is CASEGGARTGELFF. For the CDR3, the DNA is TGTGCCAGCGAGGGGGGGGCTAGGACCGGGGAGCTGTTTTTT.

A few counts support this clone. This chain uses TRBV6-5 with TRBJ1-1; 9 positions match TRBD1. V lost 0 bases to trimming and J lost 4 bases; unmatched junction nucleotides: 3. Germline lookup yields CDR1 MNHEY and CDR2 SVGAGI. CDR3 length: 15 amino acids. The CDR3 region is CASSYSVDRGTEAFF. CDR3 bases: TGTGCCAGCAGTTACTCTGTGGACAGGGGCACTGAAGCTTTCTTT.

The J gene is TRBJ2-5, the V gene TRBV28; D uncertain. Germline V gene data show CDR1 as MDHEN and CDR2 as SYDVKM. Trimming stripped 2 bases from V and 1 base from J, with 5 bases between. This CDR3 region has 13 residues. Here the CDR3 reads CASSLDSQETQYF. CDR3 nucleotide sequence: TGTGCCAGCAGTTTAGACTCCCAAGAGACCCAGTACTTC.

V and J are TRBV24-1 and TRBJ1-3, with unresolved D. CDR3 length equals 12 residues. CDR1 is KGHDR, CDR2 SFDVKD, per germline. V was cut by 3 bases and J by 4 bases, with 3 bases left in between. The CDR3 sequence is CATSDTGNTIYF. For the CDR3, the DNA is TGTGCCACCAGTGATACAGGAAACACCATATATTTT.

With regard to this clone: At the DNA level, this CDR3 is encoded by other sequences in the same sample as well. This chain's CDR3 is CASSPTSGTDTQYF. CDR3 DNA: TGTGCCAGCAGCCCAACTAGCGGCACAGATACGCAGTATTTT. This rearrangement joins TRBV7-2 to TRBJ2-3, with 7 bases aligning to TRBD2. Germline V gene data show CDR1 as SGHTA and CDR2 as FQGNSA. Trimming cost V 5 bases and J 1 base; bases outside gene matches: 3. The CDR3 totals 14 residues.

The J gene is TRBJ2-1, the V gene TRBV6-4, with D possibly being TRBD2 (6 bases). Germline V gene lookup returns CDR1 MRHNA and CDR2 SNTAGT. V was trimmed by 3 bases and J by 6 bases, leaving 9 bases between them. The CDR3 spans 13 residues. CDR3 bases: TGTGCCAGCAGTGATGGGGACTCCAATGAGCAGTTCTTC. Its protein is CASSDGDSNEQFF.